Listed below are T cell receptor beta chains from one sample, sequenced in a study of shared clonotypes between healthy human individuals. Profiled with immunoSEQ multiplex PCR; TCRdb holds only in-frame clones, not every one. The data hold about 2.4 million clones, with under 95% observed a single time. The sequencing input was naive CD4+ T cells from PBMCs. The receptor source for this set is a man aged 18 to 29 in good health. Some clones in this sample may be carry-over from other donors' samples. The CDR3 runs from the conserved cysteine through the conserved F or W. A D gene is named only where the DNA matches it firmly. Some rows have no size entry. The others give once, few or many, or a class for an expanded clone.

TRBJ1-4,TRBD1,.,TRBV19,TGTGCCACAGCTCGAGGGACAGCTAATGAAAAACTGTTTTTT,CATARGTANEKLFF
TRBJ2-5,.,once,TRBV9,TGTGCCAGCAGCGTGGGGAGTTGGGAGACCCAGTACTTC,CASSVGSWETQYF
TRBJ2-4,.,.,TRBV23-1,TGCGCCAGCATTATCCCCTGGAGAGCCAAAAACATTCAGTACTTC,CASIIPWRAKNIQYF
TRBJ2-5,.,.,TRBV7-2,TGTGCCAGCAGCTTTTTATACCCGGGTAGGGAGACCCAGTACTTC,CASSFLYPGRETQYF
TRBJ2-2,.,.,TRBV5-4,TGTGCCAGCAGCCCCCTTAGGGGAATAAACACCGGGGAGCTGTTTTTT,CASSPLRGINTGELFF
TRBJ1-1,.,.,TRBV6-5,TGTGCCAGCAGCCCGAGGCTCTTTGTGGGCACTGAAGCTTTCTTT,CASSPRLFVGTEAFF
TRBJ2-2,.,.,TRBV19,TGTGCCAGTACCAAACTCATTCCGGCCGGGGAGCTGTTTTTT,CASTKLIPAGELFF
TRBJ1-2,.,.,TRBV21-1,TGTGCCAGCAGCAAAGTCGGGCGTGGAGGGGGCTACACCTTC,CASSKVGRGGGYTF
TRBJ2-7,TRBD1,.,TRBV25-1,TGTGCCAGCAGTGCCCCCGGGACAGGGTCGAACGAGCAGTACTTC,CASSAPGTGSNEQYF
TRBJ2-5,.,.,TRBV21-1,TGTGCCAGCACCCCGACTGAGAGAGAGACCCAGTACTTC,CASTPTERETQYF
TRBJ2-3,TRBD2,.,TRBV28,TGTGCCAGCAGTTCACGGCGACTAGCCTCGAGCGCAGATACGCAGTATTTT,CASSSRRLASSADTQYF
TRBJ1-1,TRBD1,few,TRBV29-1,TGCAGCGTGGGACAGATGAACACTGAAGCTTTCTTT,CSVGQMNTEAFF
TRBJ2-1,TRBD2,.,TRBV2,TGTGCCAGCAGGCACGGGACTAGCGGATACAATGAGCAGTTCTTC,CASRHGTSGYNEQFF
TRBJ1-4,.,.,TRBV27,TGTGCCAGCAGTCCATCGGACGGAGGAGGTGAAAAACTGTTTTTT,CASSPSDGGGEKLFF
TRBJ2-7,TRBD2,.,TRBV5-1,TGCGCCAGCAGCTTGGTTAGCGGGGTTTCCTACGAGCAGTACTTC,CASSLVSGVSYEQYF
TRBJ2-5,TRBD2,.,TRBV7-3,TGTGCCAGCAGCCCCAGCGGGAGTGGGGAGACCCAGTACTTC,CASSPSGSGETQYF
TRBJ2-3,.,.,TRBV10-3,TGTGCCATCCGGGGGTCAGATACGCAGTATTTT,CAIRGSDTQYF
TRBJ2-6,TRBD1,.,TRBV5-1,TGCGCCAGCAGCGCCTCCCCTGGGACAGGCTCTGGGGCCAACGTCCTGACTTTC,CASSASPGTGSGANVLTF
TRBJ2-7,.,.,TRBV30,TGTGCCTGGAGTGTACTCGGCTACGAGCAGTACTTC,CAWSVLGYEQYF
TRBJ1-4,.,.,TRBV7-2,TGTGCCAGCAGCTTCACAGGGCCAACTAATGAAAAACTGTTTTTT,CASSFTGPTNEKLFF
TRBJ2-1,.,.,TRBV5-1,TGCGCCAGCAGCCTGGAGGGGAGAAACAATGAGCAGTTCTTC,CASSLEGRNNEQFF
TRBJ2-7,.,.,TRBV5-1,TGCGCCAGCAGCGTCGGGGATTTTCGCGAGCAGTACTTC,CASSVGDFREQYF
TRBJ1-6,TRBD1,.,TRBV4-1,TGCGCCAGCAGCCAAGAACAGGGGATCCCAATAGTGTATTCACCCCTCCACTTT,CASSQEQGIPIVYSPLHF
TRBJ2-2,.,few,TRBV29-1,TGCAGCGCCCGAGGACAGAACACCGGGGAGCTGTTTTTT,CSARGQNTGELFF
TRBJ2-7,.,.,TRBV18,TGTGCCAGCCGACAGGAAATATTATCCTACGAGCAGTACTTC,CASRQEILSYEQYF
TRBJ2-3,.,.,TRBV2,TGTGCCAGCAGTGACCAGTTTGGGGATACGCAGTATTTT,CASSDQFGDTQYF
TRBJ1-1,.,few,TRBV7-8,TGTGCCAGCAGGAGTATTAGGGGAAACACTGAAGCTTTCTTT,CASRSIRGNTEAFF
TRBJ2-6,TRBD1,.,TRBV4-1,TGCGCCAGCAGCCAGGGGGGACAGGCCTCCTCTGGGGCCAACGTCCTGACTTTC,CASSQGGQASSGANVLTF
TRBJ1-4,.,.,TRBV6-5,TGTGCCAGCAGAGGAGAGGGGCCCATCCAGGAAAAACTGTTTTTT,CASRGEGPIQEKLFF
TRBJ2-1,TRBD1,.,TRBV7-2,TGTGCCAGCAGCTCCGACAGGGGGTCCTACAATGAGCAGTTCTTC,CASSSDRGSYNEQFF
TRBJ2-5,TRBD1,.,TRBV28,TGTGCCAGCGGCAAGGGCAGGGGGCGCCAAGAGACCCAGTACTTC,CASGKGRGRQETQYF
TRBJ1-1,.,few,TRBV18,TGTGCCAGCGTCTTGGCAGACACTGAAGCTTTCTTT,CASVLADTEAFF
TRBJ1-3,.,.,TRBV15,TGTGCCACCAGCAGAGGCCCTTGGGGGTCGTCTGGAAACACCATATATTTT,CATSRGPWGSSGNTIYF
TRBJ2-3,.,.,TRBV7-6,TGTGCCAGCAGCTTGCCAGAGACCGGGGTGCGCACAGATACGCAGTATTTT,CASSLPETGVRTDTQYF
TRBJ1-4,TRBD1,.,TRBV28,TGTGCCAGCAGTTCCTACAGGGGGAATGAAAAACTGTTTTTT,CASSSYRGNEKLFF
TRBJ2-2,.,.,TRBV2,TGTGCCAGCAGTGAAGCAGTCAGCTACACCGGGGAGCTGTTTTTT,CASSEAVSYTGELFF
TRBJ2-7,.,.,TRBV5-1,TGCGCCAGCAGCTTGCAGGCAGGGGGGCGGACTAGGCGGTACTTC,CASSLQAGGRTRRYF
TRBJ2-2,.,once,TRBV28,TGTGCCACTCCCTCGGCCAACACCGGGGAGCTGTTTTTT,CATPSANTGELFF
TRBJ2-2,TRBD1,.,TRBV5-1,TGCGCCAGCACCCTGAGGACAGGGATCGCCGGGGAGCTGTTTTTT,CASTLRTGIAGELFF
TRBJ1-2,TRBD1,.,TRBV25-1,TGTGCCAGCAGTGAAGAAAAGGGGACAGGACGCAGACGCTACACCTTC,CASSEEKGTGRRRYTF
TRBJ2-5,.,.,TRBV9,TGTGCCAGCAGCGTAGAATTAGGCTACCAAGAGACCCAGTACTTC,CASSVELGYQETQYF
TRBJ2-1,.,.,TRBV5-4,TGTGCCAGCAGCTTGGAAGCTAGCTCCTACAATGAGCAGTTCTTC,CASSLEASSYNEQFF
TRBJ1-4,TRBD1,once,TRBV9,TGTGCCAGCAGCCCCCGATCAATTCTACAGGGGGATGGTGAAAAACTGTTTTTT,CASSPRSILQGDGEKLFF
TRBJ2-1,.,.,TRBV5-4,TGTGCCAGCAGCCTAGACAGAGGACTGCATGAGCAGTTCTTC,CASSLDRGLHEQFF
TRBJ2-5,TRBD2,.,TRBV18,TGTGCCAGCTCACCTCGTCTAGCGGGAGTTGGGGAGACCCAGTACTTC,CASSPRLAGVGETQYF